These 22 T cell receptor beta chains originate from one sample sequenced in a study of T cell responses to AZD1222 COVID-19 vaccine. Generated by immunoSEQ multiplex PCR, the TCRdb table keeps only in-frame clones and is missing some. The data show approximately 150,000 clones, roughly nine tenths seen once. This specimen was peripheral blood, taken on day 0 of AZD1222 vaccination. These receptors were taken from an adult in good health.

This rearrangement joins TRBV7-2 to TRBJ2-1; either TRBD1 or TRBD2 may fit D (5 bases each). The CDR3 totals 13 residues. V lost 6 bases, J lost 10 bases, and 16 bases lay in between. Looked up from germline, CDR1 is SGHTA and CDR2 is FQGNSA. The CDR3 is CASSYSGTLEQFF. CDR3 DNA: TGTGCCAGCAGTTACTCCGGGACCCTAGAGCAGTTCTTC.

The chain employs TRBV29-1 and TRBJ2-7; D is unclear. V was cut by 3 bases and J by 3 bases, with 9 bases left in between. Germline CDR1 reads SQVTM; CDR2 reads ANQGSEA. The CDR3 sequence is 12 residues long. The DNA of the CDR3 is TGCAGCGTTGACGGGCTAGACTACGAGCAGTACTTC. Its protein is CSVDGLDYEQYF.

This chain joins TRBV11-2 and TRBJ2-3; 8 nucleotides line up with TRBD2. This CDR3 region has 15 residues. Germline V gene lookup returns CDR1 SGHAT and CDR2 FQNNGV. After removal of 1 base from V and 3 bases from J, the junction contained 3 bases not matched to a gene. In nucleotides, the CDR3 is TGTGCCAGCAGCTTAGCCGGGGGGGGGACAGATACGCAGTATTTT. It codes for CASSLAGGGTDTQYF.

The chain couples TRBV19 to TRBJ2-7; D perhaps matches TRBD1 (6 bases). Trimming removed 5 bases from V and 0 bases from J, with 11 bases in between. Germline CDR1 and CDR2: LNHDA and SQIVND (reference sequence). The CDR3 length is 14 residues. The CDR3 sequence is CASSHRDISYEQYF. As DNA, the CDR3 is TGTGCCAGTAGTCACCGGGACATCTCCTACGAGCAGTACTTC.

This chain joins TRBV28 and TRBJ1-1; a weak D match, TRBD1 (5 bases). V was clipped by 5 bases and J by 1 base, with 14 bases between them. CDR1 MDHEN and CDR2 SYDVKM come from the germline V gene. The CDR3 runs to 15 residues. The CDR3 reads CASSQPGAGNTEAFF. The CDR3 DNA reads TGTGCCAGCAGTCAGCCCGGGGCCGGGAACACTGAAGCTTTCTTT.

J is TRBJ2-7 and V is TRBV18; the D gene is possibly TRBD1 (5 bases). V dropped 3 bases and J dropped 2 bases, with 11 bases sitting between them. There are 14 residues in the CDR3. Germline assignment: CDR1 KGHSH and CDR2 LQKENI. The CDR3 loop is CASSPRRTTYEQYF. Written as DNA, the CDR3 is TGTGCCAGCTCACCTCGCCGGACAACCTACGAGCAGTACTTC.

This clone was counted between two and nine times. This chain connects TRBV7-2 to TRBJ1-2, with 10 bases lining up with TRBD1. Looked up from germline, CDR1 is SGHTA and CDR2 is FQGNSA. The CDR3 consists of 15 residues. J lost 8 bases, V lost 3 bases, and 9 bases had no gene match. The CDR3 region is CASSLPGTGASGYTF. The CDR3 nucleotides are TGTGCCAGCAGCTTGCCCGGGACAGGGGCTTCGGGCTACACCTTC.

The chain is built from TRBV2 and TRBJ2-5, with D possibly matching TRBD1 (5 bases). The germline gives CDR1 SNHLY, CDR2 FYNNEI. Trimming removed 4 bases at V and 11 bases at J, with 8 bases between. This CDR3 has 10 amino acids. The CDR3 loop is CASSARAQYF. CDR3 nucleotides: TGTGCCAGCAGTGCCAGGGCTCAGTACTTC.

The chain is built from TRBV6-5 and TRBJ2-7; D is tentatively TRBD1 or TRBD2 (5 bases each). V lost 5 bases and J 3 bases, leaving 14 bases between the germline ends. Germline V gives CDR1 MNHEY, CDR2 SVGAGI. The CDR3 totals 14 residues. The CDR3 here is CASSTGPPDYEQYF. The CDR3 region has the DNA TGTGCCAGCAGTACGGGACCACCGGACTACGAGCAGTACTTC.

The chain combines TRBV7-9 with TRBJ1-2; 7 nucleotides agree with TRBD1. Germline CDR1 is SEHNR and CDR2 is FQNEAQ (reference sequence). J lost 6 bases, V lost 7 bases, and 11 bases had no gene match. CDR3 length: 14 residues. DNA of the CDR3: TGTGCCAGCACCAAGGGGGCGGTCTTTCATGGCTACACCTTC. Encoded protein: CASTKGAVFHGYTF.

The rearrangement uses TRBV25-1 and TRBJ1-2; 7 bases align to TRBD1. This CDR3 has 14 amino acids. V shed 7 bases, J shed 0 bases, and the junction held 5 bases outside the gene matches. CDR1 is MGHDK and CDR2 is SYGVNS in the germline V gene. The CDR3 nucleotides are TGTGCCAGCACCCGGACAGGATCTAACTATGGCTACACCTTC. Its protein product is CASTRTGSNYGYTF.

The V and J genes are TRBV6-5 and TRBJ2-7; 7 bases are shared with TRBD1. J lost 3 bases, V lost 6 bases, and 8 bases had no gene match. The CDR3 contains 14 residues. Germline-derived CDR1 and CDR2 are MNHEY and SVGAGI. The CDR3 DNA reads TGTGCCAGCAGAAAGACAGGGCCTATCTACGAGCAGTACTTC. It yields the protein CASRKTGPIYEQYF.

This rearrangement joins TRBV6-5 to TRBJ1-4, with D hard to call. The CDR3 runs to 16 residues. In germline, CDR1 is MNHEY, CDR2 SVGAGI. V was shortened by 0 bases and J by 8 bases, with 16 bases between the two germline ends. The CDR3 nucleotides read TGTGCCAGCAGTTACTCTTGGACCGAGGCCCGAGAAAAACTGTTTTTT. Protein sequence: CASSYSWTEAREKLFF.

This chain connects TRBV18 to TRBJ2-2; D possibly corresponds to TRBD1 (6 bases). This CDR3 is 14 amino acids long. Germline-derived CDR1 and CDR2 are KGHSH and LQKENI. With 2 bases removed from V and 3 bases from J, the gap between germline ends came to 7 bases. This chain's CDR3 is CASSPGQYTGELFF. DNA for the CDR3: TGTGCCAGCTCACCAGGACAGTACACCGGGGAGCTGTTTTTT.

In its sample, this clone was seen once. V is TRBV7-9 and J is TRBJ1-5; 10 bases fit TRBD1. Germline loops: CDR1 SEHNR, CDR2 FQNEAQ (reference sequence). CDR3 size: 14 residues. Trimming removed 5 bases from V and 5 bases from J; junction bases left unmatched: 3. The CDR3 DNA reads TGTGCCAGCAGCCATGGGACAGGGGATCAGCCCCAGCATTTT. Translation: CASSHGTGDQPQHF.

The chain couples TRBV5-1 to TRBJ2-1, with 11 bases aligning to TRBD2. CDR1 is SGHRS and CDR2 is YFSETQ in the germline V gene. The junction had 4 bases not matched to a gene; V was cut back by 3 bases and J by 5 bases. The CDR3 runs to 15 residues. The CDR3 sequence is CASSYGTSGNNEQFF. For the CDR3, the DNA is TGCGCCAGCAGCTACGGGACTAGCGGAAACAATGAGCAGTTCTTC.

In its sample, this clone was seen a few times. The J gene is TRBJ2-3, the V gene TRBV19, with D unresolved. CDR1 is LNHDA and CDR2 is SQIVND in the germline V gene (reference sequence). The CDR3 extends over 13 amino acids. V gave up 3 bases and J gave up 6 bases, with 10 bases separating them. The CDR3 DNA sequence: TGTGCCAGTAGTATTCGGAGTATGGATACGCAGTATTTT. Encoded protein: CASSIRSMDTQYF.

The chain links TRBV6-5 to TRBJ1-5, with D maybe TRBD1 (5 bases). The CDR3 loop spans 14 amino acids. Trimming stripped 8 bases from V and 5 bases from J, with 16 bases between. CDR1 is MNHEY, CDR2 SVGAGI, per germline. In DNA, the CDR3 is TGTGCCAGCGTTGACAGTGAGACGCATCAGCCCCAGCATTTT. Its protein product is CASVDSETHQPQHF.

The chain couples TRBV5-1 to TRBJ2-3; D ambiguous. The CDR3 loop spans 12 amino acids. Germline CDR1 is SGHRS and CDR2 is YFSETQ. V lost 4 bases to trimming and J lost 2 bases, with 5 bases between them. Written as DNA, the CDR3 is TGCGCCAGCAGCATGAACACAGATACGCAGTATTTT. Its protein product is CASSMNTDTQYF.

The rearrangement joins TRBV14 to TRBJ2-4, with 9 bases identical to TRBD2. V trimming: 4 bases; J trimming: 4 bases; junction bases outside the gene matches: 8. Germline V gene lookup returns CDR1 SGHDN and CDR2 FVKESK. The CDR3 contains 16 residues. The CDR3 region has the DNA TGTGCCAGCAGCCCATATGGCGGGGGGGGAAAAAACATTCAGTACTTC. This encodes CASSPYGGGGKNIQYF.

This chain links TRBV30 with TRBJ1-3; no clear D. V was trimmed by 4 bases and J by 0 bases, leaving 4 bases between them. The germline CDR1 and CDR2 sequences are GTSNPN and SVGIG (reference sequence). The CDR3 has 12 amino acids. The CDR3 DNA is TGTGCCTGGACAGTCTCTGGAAACACCATATATTTT. Residues: CAWTVSGNTIYF.

V and J are TRBV5-1 and TRBJ2-2; possible D gene TRBD1, 5 bases. CDR1 SGHRS and CDR2 YFSETQ come from the germline V gene. This CDR3 has 15 amino acids. Trimming took off 0 bases at V and 5 bases at J, with 11 bases between the two ends. CDR3 protein: CASSLEGDKTGELFF. The CDR3 DNA reads as TGCGCCAGCAGCTTGGAAGGGGATAAGACCGGGGAGCTGTTTTTT.